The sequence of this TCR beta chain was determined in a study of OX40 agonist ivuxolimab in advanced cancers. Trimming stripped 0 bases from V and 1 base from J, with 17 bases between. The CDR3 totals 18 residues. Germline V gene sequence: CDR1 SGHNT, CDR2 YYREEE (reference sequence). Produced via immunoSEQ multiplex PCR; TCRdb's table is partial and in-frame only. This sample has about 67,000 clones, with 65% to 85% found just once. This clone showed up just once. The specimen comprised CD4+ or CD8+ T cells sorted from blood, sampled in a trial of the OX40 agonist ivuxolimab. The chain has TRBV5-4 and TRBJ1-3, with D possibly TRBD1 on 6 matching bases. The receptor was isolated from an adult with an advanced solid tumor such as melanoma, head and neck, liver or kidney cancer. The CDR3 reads CASSLGGRKGGSGNTIYF. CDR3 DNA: TGTGCCAGCAGCTTGGGCGGTCGGAAGGGGGGGTCTGGAAACACCATATATTTT.